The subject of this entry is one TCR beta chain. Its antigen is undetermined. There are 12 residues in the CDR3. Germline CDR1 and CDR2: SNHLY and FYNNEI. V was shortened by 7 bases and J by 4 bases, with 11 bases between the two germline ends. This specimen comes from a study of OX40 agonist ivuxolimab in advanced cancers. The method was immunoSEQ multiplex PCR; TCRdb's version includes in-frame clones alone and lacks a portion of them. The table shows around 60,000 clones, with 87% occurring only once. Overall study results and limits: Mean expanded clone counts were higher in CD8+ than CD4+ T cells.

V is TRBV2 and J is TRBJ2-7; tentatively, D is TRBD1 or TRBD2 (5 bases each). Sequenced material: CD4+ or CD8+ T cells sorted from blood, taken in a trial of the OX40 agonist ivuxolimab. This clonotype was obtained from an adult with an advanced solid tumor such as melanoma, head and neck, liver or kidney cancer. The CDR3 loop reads CASTGTGYEQYF. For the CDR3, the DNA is TGTGCCAGCACCGGGACGGGTTACGAGCAGTACTTC.